This T cell receptor (beta chain) appears in the sequencing data of a study of cytomegalovirus exposure and HLA in healthy donors. The CDR3 has 15 residues. In germline, CDR1 is MNHEY, CDR2 SVGAGI. V was clipped by 6 bases and J by 4 bases, with 16 bases between them. A few counts support this clone. Its antigen is currently unknown. Study conclusions and caveats: 164 TCR beta chains were listed as cytomegalovirus-associated. V segments that were indistinguishable, TRBV6-2 and TRBV6-3 among them, were omitted from analysis. With later analysis, a missense DCLRE1C variant became linked to TCR beta V- and J-gene trimming.

13 Jbeta primers and 60 Vbeta primers were used for the PCR. Here immunoSEQ multiplex PCR was the method, and the copy in TCRdb shows in-frame clones only, minus some. The top ten clones hold 0.85% of a sample with 160,000 or so clones, 87% of them seen once. The chain employs TRBV6-5 and TRBJ1-5; the D is unclear. This receptor was taken from a woman in her twenties or thirties in good health and CMV-seronegative. Material: PBMCs. CDR3 DNA: TGTGCCAGCAGGCTCACCACGACGGGGAATCAGCCCCAGCATTTT. It is translated as CASRLTTTGNQPQHF.